This T cell receptor beta chain was obtained from a study of CD8 T cells in ankylosing spondylitis. Regarding the study as a whole: Both synovial fluid and blood in reactive arthritis had previously been reported to carry some motif variants. Among TCR beta sequences, a motif of several highly homologous variants appeared characteristic of ankylosing spondylitis blood. Researchers reportedly found disease-linked clones significantly enriched in matched ankylosing spondylitis synovial fluid.

A word on this clonotype: No antigen is known for it.

MiXCR, run by TCRdb on the 5' RACE reads, gives a single entry per CDR3 protein. The table lists 200,000 to 250,000 distinct CDR3 sequences, 15% to 20% of them singletons. The TCR was taken from a male donor with ankylosing spondylitis. The specimen sequenced was blood, either unsorted or a sorted T cell fraction (not recorded which).

The CDR3 DNA sequence: TGCGCCAGCAGCTTGTTGACTAGCCCCGGGGAGCTGTTTTTT. Protein product: CASSLLTSPGELFF. V gene TRBV5-1 combines with J gene TRBJ2-2; 7 positions agree with TRBD2. Germline V gene sequence: CDR1 SGHRS, CDR2 YFSETQ. The trim removed 1 base at V and 6 bases at J, leaving 3 bases unmatched. This CDR3 has 14 residues.